The sequence of this TCR beta chain was determined in a study of chemoradiotherapy in HPV16-positive cancers. General study results and limits: Candidate HPV-specific clones and E7-related TCR motifs grew in tumor during treatment.

V shed 9 bases, J shed 5 bases, and the junction held 10 bases outside the gene matches. The V gene's germline CDR1 is MNHNY and CDR2 SVGAGI (reference sequence). This CDR3 comprises 15 residues. A remark on this clone: The target antigen is unknown.

Only in-frame clones appear in the TCRdb table, and some are missing; sequencing was by immunoSEQ multiplex PCR. The sample has approximately 14,000 clones; 80% to 90% are singletons. This TCR was recovered from a human donor with HPV-associated anogenital cancer. The source material was blood, sampled from a patient who underwent chemoradiotherapy. V and J are TRBV6-6 and TRBJ2-1; TRBD2 matches at 10 bases. In DNA, the CDR3 is TGTGCCAGTTACGGAGGGACTAGCGTGGACAATGAGCAGTTCTTC. Its protein is CASYGGTSVDNEQFF.